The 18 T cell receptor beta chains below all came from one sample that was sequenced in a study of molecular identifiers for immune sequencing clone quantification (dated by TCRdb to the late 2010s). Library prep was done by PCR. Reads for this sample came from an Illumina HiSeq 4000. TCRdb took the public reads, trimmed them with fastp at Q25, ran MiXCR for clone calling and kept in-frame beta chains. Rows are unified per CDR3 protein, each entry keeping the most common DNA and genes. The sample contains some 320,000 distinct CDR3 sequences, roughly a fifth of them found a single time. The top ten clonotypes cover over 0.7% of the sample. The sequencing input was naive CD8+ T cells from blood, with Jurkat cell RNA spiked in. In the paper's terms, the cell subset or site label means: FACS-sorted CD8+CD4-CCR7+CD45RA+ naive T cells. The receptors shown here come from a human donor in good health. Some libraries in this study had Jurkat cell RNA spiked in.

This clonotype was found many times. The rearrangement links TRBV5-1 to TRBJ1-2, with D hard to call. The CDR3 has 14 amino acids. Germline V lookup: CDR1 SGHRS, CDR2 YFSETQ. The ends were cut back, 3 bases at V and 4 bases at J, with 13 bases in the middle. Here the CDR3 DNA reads TGCGCCAGCAGCTGGGTGGAGGGAAGCTATGGCTACACCTTC. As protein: CASSWVEGSYGYTF.

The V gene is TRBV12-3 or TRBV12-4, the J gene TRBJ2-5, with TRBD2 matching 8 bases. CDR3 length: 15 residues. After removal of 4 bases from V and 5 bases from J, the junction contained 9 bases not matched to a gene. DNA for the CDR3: TGTGCCAGCAGTTATTACGGGGGGGCAGGGGAGACCCAGTACTTC. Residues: CASSYYGGAGETQYF.

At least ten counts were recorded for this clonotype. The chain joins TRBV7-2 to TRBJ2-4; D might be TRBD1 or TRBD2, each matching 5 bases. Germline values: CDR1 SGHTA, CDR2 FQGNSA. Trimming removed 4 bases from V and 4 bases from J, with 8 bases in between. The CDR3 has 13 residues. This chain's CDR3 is CASSWDQKNIQYF. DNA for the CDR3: TGTGCCAGCAGCTGGGACCAGAAAAACATTCAGTACTTC.

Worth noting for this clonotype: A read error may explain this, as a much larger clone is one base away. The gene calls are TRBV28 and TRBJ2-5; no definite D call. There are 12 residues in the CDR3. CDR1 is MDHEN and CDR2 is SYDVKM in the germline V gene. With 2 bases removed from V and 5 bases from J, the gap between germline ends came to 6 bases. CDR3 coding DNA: TGTGCCAGCAGTTTACGGATGGAGACCCAGTACTTC. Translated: CASSLRMETQYF.

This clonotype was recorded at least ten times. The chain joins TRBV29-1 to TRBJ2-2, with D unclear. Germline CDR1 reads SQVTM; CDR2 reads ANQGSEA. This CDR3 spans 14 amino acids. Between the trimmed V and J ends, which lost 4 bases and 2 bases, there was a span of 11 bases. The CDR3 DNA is TGCAGCGTTGCCGGGTCGCTTAACACCGGGGAGCTGTTTTTT. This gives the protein CSVAGSLNTGELFF.

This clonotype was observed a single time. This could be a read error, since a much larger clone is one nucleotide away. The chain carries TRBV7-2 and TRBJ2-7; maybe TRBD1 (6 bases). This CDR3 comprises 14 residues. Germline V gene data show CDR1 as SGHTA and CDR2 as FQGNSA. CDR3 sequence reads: CASSWAGADYKQYF. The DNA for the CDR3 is TGTGCCAGCAGCTGGGCAGGGGCAGACTACAAGCAGTACTTC.

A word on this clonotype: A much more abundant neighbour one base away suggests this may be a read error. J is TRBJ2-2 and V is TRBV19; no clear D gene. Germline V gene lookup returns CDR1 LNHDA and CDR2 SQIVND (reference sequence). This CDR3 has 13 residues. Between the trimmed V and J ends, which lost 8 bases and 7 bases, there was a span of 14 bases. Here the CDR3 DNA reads TGTGCCAGTTATCGCGTGGATCTCGGGGAGCTGTTTTTT. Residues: CASYRVDLGELFF. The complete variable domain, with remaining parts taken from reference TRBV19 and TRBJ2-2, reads DGGITQSPKYLFRKEGQNVTLSCEQNLNHDAMYWYRQDPGQGLRLIYYSQIVNDFQKGDIAEGYSVSREKKESFPLTVTSAQKNPTAFYLCASYRVDLGELFFGEGSRLTVL.

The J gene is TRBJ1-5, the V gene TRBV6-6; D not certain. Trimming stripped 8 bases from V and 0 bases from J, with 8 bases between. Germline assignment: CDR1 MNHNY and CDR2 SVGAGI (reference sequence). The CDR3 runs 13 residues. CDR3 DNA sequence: TGTGCCAGCTCGCAGAATAGCAATCAGCCCCAGCATTTT. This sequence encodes CASSQNSNQPQHF.

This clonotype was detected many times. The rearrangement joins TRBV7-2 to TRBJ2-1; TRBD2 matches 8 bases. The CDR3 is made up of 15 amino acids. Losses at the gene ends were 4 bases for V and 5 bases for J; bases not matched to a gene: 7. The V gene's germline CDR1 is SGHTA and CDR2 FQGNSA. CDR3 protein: CASSSPRGGDNEQFF. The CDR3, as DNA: TGTGCCAGCAGCTCCCCCCGGGGGGGGGACAATGAGCAGTTCTTC.

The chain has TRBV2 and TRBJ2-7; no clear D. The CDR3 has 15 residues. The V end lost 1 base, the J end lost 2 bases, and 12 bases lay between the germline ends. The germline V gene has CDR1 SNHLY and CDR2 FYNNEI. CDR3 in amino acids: CASSEGVRATYEQYF. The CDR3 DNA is TGTGCCAGCAGTGAAGGTGTTAGGGCAACCTACGAGCAGTACTTC.

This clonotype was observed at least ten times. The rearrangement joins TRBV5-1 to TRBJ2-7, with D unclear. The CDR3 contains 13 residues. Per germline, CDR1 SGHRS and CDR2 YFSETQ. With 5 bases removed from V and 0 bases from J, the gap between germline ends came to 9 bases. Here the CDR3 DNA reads TGCGCCAGCAGGGCGCCCAGCTCCTACGAGCAGTACTTC. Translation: CASRAPSSYEQYF.

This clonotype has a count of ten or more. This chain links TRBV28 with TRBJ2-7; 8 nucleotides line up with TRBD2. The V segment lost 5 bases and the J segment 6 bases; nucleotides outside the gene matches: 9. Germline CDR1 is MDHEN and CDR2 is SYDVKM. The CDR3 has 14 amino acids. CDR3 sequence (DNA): TGTGCCAGCAGTCTACCCGGGACTAGTAGCGAGCAGTACTTC. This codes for CASSLPGTSSEQYF.

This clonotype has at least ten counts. This CDR3 reads CASTLRSAYEQYF. CDR3 nucleotide sequence: TGTGCCAGCACCCTCAGGTCGGCCTACGAGCAGTACTTC. This chain links TRBV5-6 with TRBJ2-7; no reliable D call. This CDR3 is built from 13 residues. Germline values: CDR1 SGHDT, CDR2 YYEEEE. Trimming pared 6 bases from V and 2 bases from J, leaving 12 bases between.

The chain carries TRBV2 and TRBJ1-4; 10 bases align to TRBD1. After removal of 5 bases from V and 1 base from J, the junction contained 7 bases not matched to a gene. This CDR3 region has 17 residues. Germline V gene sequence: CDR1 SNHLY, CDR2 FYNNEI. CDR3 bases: TGTGCCAGCAGTACCCCGACAGGGGGCCAAACTAATGAAAAACTGTTTTTT. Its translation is CASSTPTGGQTNEKLFF. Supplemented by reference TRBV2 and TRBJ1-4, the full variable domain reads EPEVTQTPSHQVTQMGQEVILRCVPISNHLYFYWYRQILGQKVEFLVSFYNNEISEKSEIFDDQFSVERPDGSNFTLKIRSTKLEDSAMYFCASSTPTGGQTNEKLFFGSGTQLSVL.

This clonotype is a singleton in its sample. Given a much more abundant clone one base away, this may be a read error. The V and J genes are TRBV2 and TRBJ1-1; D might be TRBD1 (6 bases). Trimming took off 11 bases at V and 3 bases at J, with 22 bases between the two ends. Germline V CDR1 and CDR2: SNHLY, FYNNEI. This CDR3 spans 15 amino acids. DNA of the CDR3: TGTGCCGGCCCTTTGTCGAACAGGGTCGACACTGAAGCTTTCTTT. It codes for CAGPLSNRVDTEAFF.

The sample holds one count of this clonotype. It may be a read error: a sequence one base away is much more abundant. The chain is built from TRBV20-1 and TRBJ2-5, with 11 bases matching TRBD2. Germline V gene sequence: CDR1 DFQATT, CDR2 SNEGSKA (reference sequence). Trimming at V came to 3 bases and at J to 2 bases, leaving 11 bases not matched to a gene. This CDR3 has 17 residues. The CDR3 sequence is CSASLGRLAGGQETQYF. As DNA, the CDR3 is TGCAGTGCTAGTTTGGGTAGGCTAGCGGGGGGTCAAGAGACCCAGTACTTC.

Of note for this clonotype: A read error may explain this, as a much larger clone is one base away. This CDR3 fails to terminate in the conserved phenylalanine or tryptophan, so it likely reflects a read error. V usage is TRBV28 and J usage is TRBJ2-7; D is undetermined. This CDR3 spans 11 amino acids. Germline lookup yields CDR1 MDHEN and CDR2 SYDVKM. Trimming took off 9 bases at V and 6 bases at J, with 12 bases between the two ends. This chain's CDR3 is CASGVGPEQYS. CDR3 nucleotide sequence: TGTGCCAGTGGGGTTGGCCCCGAGCAGTACTCC.

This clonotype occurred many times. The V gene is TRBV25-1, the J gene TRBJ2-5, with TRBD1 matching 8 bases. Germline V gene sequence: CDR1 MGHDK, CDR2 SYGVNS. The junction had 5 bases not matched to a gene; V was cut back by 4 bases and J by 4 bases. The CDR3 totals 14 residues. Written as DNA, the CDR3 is TGTGCCAGCAGTGGATGGACAGGGATAGAGACCCAGTACTTC. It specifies CASSGWTGIETQYF. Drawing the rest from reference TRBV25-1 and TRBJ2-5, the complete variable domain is EADIYQTPRYLVIGTGKKITLECSQTMGHDKMYWYQQDPGMELHLIHYSYGVNSTEKGDLSSESTVSRIRTEHFPLTLESARPSHTSQYLCASSGWTGIETQYFGPGTRLLVL.